This T cell receptor (beta chain) derives from a study of CD8 T cells in Susac syndrome. Findings and caveats of the study: The TCR sequencing and HLA analysis in the study involved a relatively small number of individuals, as the study acknowledged. The CD4+ T cell repertoires, which came from Susac syndrome patients, showed no sign of clonal expansion.

The recently defined diagnostic criteria for definite or probable disease were met by the Susac syndrome patients. Random hexamers were used to reverse transcribe an amount of about 0.45 to 1 ug RNA. The CDR3 of TCR beta was amplified by immunoSEQ multiplex PCR across 54 Vbeta and 13 Jbeta. From the immunoSEQ multiplex PCR reads, TCRdb called clonotypes with MiXCR, one entry per CDR3 protein. The profile shows 77,000 or so distinct CDR3 sequences, 85% to 95% of them singletons. This clonotype was found once. The antigen remains unidentified. The receptor's source is a human donor with Susac syndrome. Sequenced input: CD4+ T cells from PBMCs.

CDR3 amino acids: CASSQGGAGQPQHF. The CDR3, as DNA: TGTGCCAGCAGCCAAGGGGGCGCGGGTCAGCCCCAGCATTTT. The chain employs TRBV3-1 and TRBJ1-5, with TRBD1 as a possible D gene (5 bases). Germline lookup yields CDR1 LGHDT and CDR2 YNNKEL (reference sequence). V was shortened by 1 base and J by 6 bases, with 10 bases between the two germline ends. The CDR3 is made up of 14 amino acids.